This T cell receptor beta chain was sequenced during a study of T cell clonality in common variable immunodeficiency. Points from the study as a whole: Compared with healthy controls, CVID subjects showed increased TCRbeta clonality, mostly in about a third. Common variable immunodeficiency TCR beta sequences reportedly had fewer deletions and N-nucleotide insertions.

For at least one year, all CVID subjects received replacement immunoglobulin. This clone appeared many times. Its antigen is unidentified. Sequencing input was equivalent genomic DNA from CVID and controls. Profiling relied on immunoSEQ multiplex PCR, and the TCRdb table lists in-frame clones only, not all of them. The sample was found to contain roughly 9,000 clones, and every one recurs. This TCR was sampled from a human donor with common variable immunodeficiency. Sequencing input: peripheral blood mononuclear cells.

The CDR3: CASSRLGLAKETQYF. CDR3 bases read: TGCGCCAGCAGCCGATTGGGACTAGCAAAAGAGACC. This chain links TRBV4-1 with TRBJ2-5, with 9 bases lining up with TRBD2. The CDR3 end falls 3 residues outside the read, so it is completed with the germline J gene. The germline gives CDR1 MGHRA, CDR2 YSYEKL. The CDR3 is made up of 15 amino acids. Germline trimming cut 4 bases from V and 3 bases from J; bases unmatched to any gene: 6.